This T cell receptor beta chain was profiled in a study of shared clonotypes between healthy human individuals (dated by TCRdb to the early 2020s). Regarding the complete study: Two women and three men aged 18 to 49 years were included in the cohort. For each donor, CD4 naive and CD4 memory were each given three plates, CD8 naive was given two plates, and CD8 memory was given one plate. Blood TCR repertoires of about 5 healthy adults were deeply sequenced to estimate repertoire size and the extent of clonotype sharing between individuals. To increase sequencing depth and limit assay-specific biases, different laboratories used diverse techniques to prepare libraries and sequence TCR repertoires. Per donor, leukapheresis produced somewhere between about 0.94 and 9 billion PBMCs. Overall results and qualifications from the work: The genetic and exposure-history diversity represented was limited by the small number of donors. Around 5.4% of naive CD4, 3.5% of naive CD8, about 2.5% of memory CD4, and about 0.4% of memory CD8 clonotypes were shared across a few donors. Compared with non-shared clonotypes, the clonotypes found in all four sorted-subset donors had higher generation probabilities. Sampling was restricted to blood, and TCR repertoires in tissues likely differ from the TCR repertoires found in blood. Estimated clonotype richness was generally larger for naive than for memory subsets. Incomplete sequencing was indicated by rarefaction of sorted-subset datasets, despite the large sequencing depth. Pairwise subsampling indicated that sequencing depth was expected to affect the degree of clonotype sharing among donors.

Points on this clone: Its antigen is unknown. Qualities for individual bases were not recorded, and no much larger clone is one base off.

CDR1 and CDR2 are read off the germline V gene (reference sequence) as LNHDA and SQIVND. The CDR3 holds 13 amino acids from the cysteine to the phenylalanine. Only the CDR3 portion is preserved as DNA: 39 bases, with reading frame beginning at the first base. V is reduced by 3 bases and J by 1 base, leaving a spacing of 6 bases between them. Healthy HIV-negative adults with no recently reported acute infections or vaccinations were included as donors. Every donor was a Caucasian adult living in Nashville, Tennessee, USA. CD4+ T cells were enriched through magnetic negative selection, after which naive cells were positively selected on CD45RA and the remaining negative fraction served as the memory subset. Blood was collected by leukapheresis, and PBMCs were isolated by Ficoll-Histopaque density gradient centrifugation and then cryopreserved in liquid nitrogen vapor phase. Analytical flow cytometry was used to check the purity and quantity of every magnetically sorted T cell population. Genomic DNA was isolated from every sorted fraction and measured by UV absorbance on a Nanodrop 2000c.

Using the deep immunoSEQ assay, TCR CDR3 regions were amplified from genomic DNA by multiplex PCR. Genomic DNA extracted from each cell subset was distributed evenly over all wells of several immunoSEQ 96-well plates, and each plate served as one replicate. Each replicate PCR for sorted subsets received approximately 220 ng genomic DNA, equal to 28,000 or so T cell genomes. Purified libraries were quantified with a Qubit 3.0 fluorometer, sized on a Bioanalyzer 2100, and re-quantified with the KAPA Library Quantification kit. Every immunoSEQ 96-well plate was sequenced on a separate single-read 150-cycle Illumina NextSeq 550 flow cell. In the source study's methods: Because the immunoSEQ output included only junctional sequences and no quality scores, the filtering could not be the same as the filtering used for full-length reads. Sequences were annotated with PyIR, a Python wrapper for IgBLAST v1.9, using IMGT germline references to assign V/J genes and CDR3. Any read was removed if the V/J assignment was weak (E-value above 1e-6), the CDR3 was missing, or the read contained stop codons, out-of-frame junctions, or ambiguous translated residues. V3J clonotypes were defined by identical inferred V gene, J gene, and CDR3 amino acid sequence. Percentage overlap between repertoires was computed as shared unique clonotypes divided by the size of the smaller repertoire. Three approaches were used to assess repertoire richness: RTK rarefaction, the Chao1 estimator, and Recon v2.1 estimates of unobserved clonotypes. OLGA was used to compute generation probabilities for all TCRbeta clonotypes that the gDNA method yielded from a few donors. TCRdb holds this immuneACCESS table with in-frame rearrangements only. Some clones are missing; in checked studies, unresolved V genes explain under half, and the rest has no known cause. V, J and clone size are those of that table, while D and trimming were read from the DNA. The sample table holds a few million clones, of which 93% were seen once. The top ten constitute about 0.39% of the sample.

This sequence uses TRBV19 and TRBJ1-2; the D gene cannot be resolved reliably. The source material was naive CD4+ T cells from PBMCs. This sample's cell subset or site label indicates: CD45RA+ positively selected. This receptor was obtained from a man aged 18 to 30 in good health. Some clones in this sample may be carry-over from other donors' samples. The CDR3 region has the sequence CASSMDVNYGYTF. The DNA sequence is TGTGCCAGTAGTATGGATGTTAACTATGGCTACACCTTC.